The 9 T cell receptor beta chains listed next were all sequenced from one sample in a study of blood T cells in healthy people across ages. Sample-barcoded 5' priming and a J-beta primer mix drove a second PCR of roughly 6 to 12 cycles. MiXCR, run by TCRdb on the 5' RACE reads, gives a single entry per CDR3 protein. The sample records 540,000 or so distinct CDR3 sequences, 27% being singletons. The source material was blood. These receptors all come from a woman between 65 and 79 years old in good health.

The J gene is TRBJ2-2, the V gene TRBV29-1; the match to TRBD1 covers 8 bases. CDR1 SQVTM and CDR2 ANQGSEA come from the germline V gene. V lost 6 bases, J lost 8 bases, and 8 bases stayed unmatched. CDR3 length: 13 residues. For the CDR3, the DNA is TGCAGCGTCGCAAGACAGGGGTCGGGGGAGCTGTTTTTT. As protein: CSVARQGSGELFF.

This clonotype occurred a few times. The chain employs TRBV7-8 and TRBJ1-4, with no clear D. Trimming took 0 bases from V and 7 from J, leaving 9 bases between them. The CDR3 is made up of 14 amino acids. CDR1 SGHVS and CDR2 FQNEAQ come from the germline V gene. Here the CDR3 DNA reads TGTGCCAGCAGCTTAGCGCGGGTTGTTGAAAAACTGTTTTTT. Translation gives CASSLARVVEKLFF. Looking up the rest from reference TRBV7-8 and TRBJ1-4 gives the full variable domain: GAGVSQSPRYKVAKRGQDVALRCDPISGHVSLFWYQQALGQGPEFLTYFQNEAQLDKSGLPSDRFFAERPEGSVSTLKIQRTQQEDSAVYLCASSLARVVEKLFFGSGTQLSVL.

The rearrangement joins TRBV9 to TRBJ1-3; D uncertain. Trimming left V 2 bases short and J 4 bases short, with 22 bases between. The CDR3 totals 18 residues. Germline loops: CDR1 SGDLS, CDR2 YYNGEE. The CDR3 nucleotides are TGTGCCAGCAGCGTCCACGGGATGACTCAGCGAAGCGGAAACACCATATATTTT. Its translation is CASSVHGMTQRSGNTIYF.

This clonotype appeared a few times. The chain employs TRBV4-2 and TRBJ2-2; TRBD2 is a possible D gene (6 bases). With 0 bases removed from V and 6 bases from J, the gap between germline ends came to 14 bases. The germline gives CDR1 LGHNA, CDR2 YNFKEQ. This CDR3 is 16 amino acids long. The CDR3 sequence is CASSQDELAAAGELFF. The CDR3 DNA sequence: TGTGCCAGCAGCCAAGATGAGTTAGCGGCGGCCGGGGAGCTGTTTTTT.

Worth noting for this clonotype: The DNA is omitted, as the CDR3 cannot be located on it reliably, and the CDR3 follows TCRdb's listing. V and J are TRBV12-3 or TRBV12-4 and TRBJ1-3. The CDR3 region is 13 residues in length, termini included. This chain's CDR3 is CASSFGHGNTVYF.

This clonotype has a handful of counts. This sequence joins TRBV5-1 and TRBJ2-2; D is uncertain. Trimming stripped 4 bases from V and 6 bases from J, with 7 bases between. The germline gives CDR1 SGHRS, CDR2 YFSETQ. The CDR3 loop spans 12 amino acids. The CDR3 DNA is TGCGCCAGCAGCCCTAGGGCCGGGGAGCTGTTTTTT. Its translation: CASSPRAGELFF.

This clonotype was seen a handful of times. This chain connects TRBV12-5 to TRBJ2-2; D possibly corresponds to TRBD1 (6 bases). In germline, CDR1 is LGHNT, CDR2 FRNRAP. The CDR3 is 15 residues long. V lost 6 bases to trimming and J lost 5 bases, with 16 bases between them. CDR3 nucleotide sequence: TGTGCTAGTGGACAGGGTTTTCGGATGACCGGGGAGCTGTTTTTT. It is translated as CASGQGFRMTGELFF.

The chain is built from TRBV7-2 and TRBJ2-7; 10 nucleotides line up with TRBD2. V gave up 5 bases and J gave up 8 bases; unmatched junction bases: 9. The CDR3 contains 14 residues. Germline V lookup: CDR1 SGHTA, CDR2 FQGNSA. This chain's CDR3 is CASSETSGVYKQYF. DNA of the CDR3: TGTGCCAGCAGCGAAACTAGCGGGGTGTACAAGCAGTACTTC. Variable domain in full (rest from reference TRBV7-2 and TRBJ2-7): GAGVSQSPSNKVTEKGKDVELRCDPISGHTALYWYRQSLGQGLEFLIYFQGNSAPDKSGLPSDRFSAERTGGSVSTLTIQRTQQEDSAVYLCASSETSGVYKQYFGPGTRLTVT.

The chain couples TRBV25-1 to TRBJ1-1; 8 nucleotides agree with TRBD1. The germline gives CDR1 MGHDK, CDR2 SYGVNS. Trimming cost V 10 bases and J 0 bases; bases outside gene matches: 4. There are 13 residues in the CDR3. The CDR3 region is CATQGAMNTEAFF. The CDR3 bases are TGTGCCACCCAGGGGGCTATGAACACTGAAGCTTTCTTT.